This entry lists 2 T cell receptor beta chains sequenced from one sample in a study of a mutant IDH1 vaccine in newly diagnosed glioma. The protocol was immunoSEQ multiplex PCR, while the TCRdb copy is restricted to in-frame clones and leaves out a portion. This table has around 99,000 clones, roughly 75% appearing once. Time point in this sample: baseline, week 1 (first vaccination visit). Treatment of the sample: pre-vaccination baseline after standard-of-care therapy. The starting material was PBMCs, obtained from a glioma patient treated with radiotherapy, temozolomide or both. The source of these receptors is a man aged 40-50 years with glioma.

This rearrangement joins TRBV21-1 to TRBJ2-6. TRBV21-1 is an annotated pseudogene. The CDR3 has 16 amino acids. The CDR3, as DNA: TGTGCCAGCAGCAAAGAGGGTCTCTCTGGGGCCAACGTCCTGACTTTC. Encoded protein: CASSKEGLSGANVLTF.

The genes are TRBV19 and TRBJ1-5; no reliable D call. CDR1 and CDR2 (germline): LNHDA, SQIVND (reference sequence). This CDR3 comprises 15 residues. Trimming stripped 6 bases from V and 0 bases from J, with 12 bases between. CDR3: CASRVEAYSNQPQHF. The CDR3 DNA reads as TGTGCCAGTAGGGTTGAAGCTTATAGCAATCAGCCCCAGCATTTT.